Listed here are 23 T cell receptor beta chains from one sample, sequenced in a study of T-cell reconstitution after alpha-beta-depleted transplantation in children. Unique molecular identifiers were used in preparing the TCRbeta library. Using its own MiXCR run on the PCR reads, TCRdb lists one record per CDR3 protein. Of 150,000 to 200,000 distinct CDR3 sequences listed, roughly 15% are singletons. The sample was PBMCs from the stem cell graft donor, taken from the stem cell graft. These receptors all stem from a human donor who donated a stem cell graft to a child with acute lymphoblastic leukemia.

This clonotype has ten or more counts. This chain uses TRBV20-1 with TRBJ2-3; a weak D match, TRBD2 (6 bases). Germline lookup yields CDR1 DFQATT and CDR2 SNEGSKA (reference sequence). The V end lost 0 bases, the J end lost 4 bases, and 14 bases lay between the germline ends. The CDR3 extends over 15 amino acids. This CDR3 reads CSARERDLGADTQYF. The CDR3 nucleotides read TGCAGTGCTAGAGAAAGGGACTTAGGGGCAGATACGCAGTATTTT.

The CDR3 protein is CASSLAGKDTQYF. CDR3 coding DNA: TGTGCCAGCAGTTTAGCAGGGAAAGATACGCAGTATTTT. The chain employs TRBV28 and TRBJ2-3, with a tentative D call TRBD1 (5 bases). The CDR3 totals 13 residues. V was shortened by 2 bases and J by 5 bases, with 8 bases between the two germline ends. Germline CDR1 is MDHEN and CDR2 is SYDVKM.

This clonotype has more than one count but fewer than ten. The chain employs TRBV5-1 and TRBJ2-7; TRBD2 aligns across 7 bases. CDR3 length equals 14 residues. With V trimmed by 0 bases and J by 7 bases, 7 bases remained unmatched. Germline V CDR1 and CDR2: SGHRS, YFSETQ. As DNA, the CDR3 is TGCGCCAGCAGCTTGGCGGCGGGAGTAGGGGAGCAGTACTTC. Protein: CASSLAAGVGEQYF. Filled out from reference TRBV5-1 and TRBJ2-7, the complete variable domain reads KAGVTQTPRYLIKTRGQQVTLSCSPISGHRSVSWYQQTPGQGLQFLFEYFSETQRNKGNFPGRFSGRQFSNSRSEMNVSTLELGDSALYLCASSLAAGVGEQYFGPGTRLTVT.

This clonotype was detected only once. This chain joins TRBV4-2 and TRBJ2-5; 8 bases align to TRBD1. CDR3 size: 14 residues. After removal of 2 bases from V and 6 bases from J, the junction contained 5 bases not matched to a gene. Germline CDR1 reads LGHNA; CDR2 reads YNFKEQ. CDR3 nucleotides: TGTGCCAGCAGCCAAACCGACAGGGGACAGACCCAGTACTTC. Protein product: CASSQTDRGQTQYF.

This clonotype came up many times. The V call is TRBV12-3 or TRBV12-4, the J call TRBJ2-1; tentative D call: TRBD1 (6 bases). V was pared by 8 bases and J by 6 bases, with 20 bases between. The CDR3 length is 15 residues. CDR3 nucleotides: TGTGCCAGCGGGGTAGGGGGAGTGTTTACCAATGAGCAGTTCTTC. It specifies CASGVGGVFTNEQFF.

This clonotype was counted ten times or more. The CDR3 DNA reads TGCAGTGCTAGACCAGCTGGGACAGGGGACGGCACAGATACGCAGTATTTT. It is translated as CSARPAGTGDGTDTQYF. This chain connects TRBV20-1 to TRBJ2-3; 10 positions agree with TRBD1. The length of the CDR3 is 17 residues. Germline CDR1 is DFQATT and CDR2 is SNEGSKA (reference sequence). Germline trimming cut 2 bases from V and 1 base from J; bases unmatched to any gene: 9.

This clonotype was found many times. The chain couples TRBV20-1 to TRBJ2-5; 7 nucleotides line up with TRBD2. Per germline, CDR1 DFQATT and CDR2 SNEGSKA (reference sequence). Trimming at V came to 0 bases and at J to 4 bases, leaving 8 bases not matched to a gene. This CDR3 has 15 amino acids. The CDR3 reads CSAREPREIGETQYF. For the CDR3, the DNA is TGCAGTGCTAGAGAGCCGCGGGAGATAGGAGAGACCCAGTACTTC.

This clonotype was counted at least ten times. The J gene is TRBJ1-5, the V gene TRBV2; 7 bases agree with TRBD1. The CDR3 is 14 residues long. The V segment lost 6 bases and the J segment 2 bases; nucleotides outside the gene matches: 4. Germline V CDR1 and CDR2: SNHLY, FYNNEI. As DNA, the CDR3 is TGTGCCAGCAGGGAGGGGGCTGGCAATCAGCCCCAGCATTTT. It codes for CASREGAGNQPQHF.

This clonotype appeared many times. The genes are TRBV27 and TRBJ1-2; 8 bases are a match to TRBD1. The V segment lost 5 bases and the J segment 3 bases; nucleotides outside the gene matches: 8. This CDR3 region has 15 residues. The germline CDR1 and CDR2 sequences are MNHEY and SMNVEV (reference sequence). The CDR3 spells CASSLRTGLYYGYTF. The CDR3 nucleotides read TGTGCCAGCAGTCTCCGGACAGGGCTCTACTATGGCTACACCTTC.

This clonotype was picked up many times. The chain combines TRBV6-2 or TRBV6-3 with TRBJ2-4; 7 bases fit TRBD2. Germline V lookup: CDR1 MNHEY, CDR2 SVGEGT. V dropped 6 bases and J dropped 2; count of bases not matched to a gene: 19. The CDR3 is 19 residues long. The CDR3 loop is CASSSITGSGAGTKNIQYF. The CDR3 coding sequence is TGTGCCAGCAGCTCTATTACGGGGAGCGGGGCCGGGACCAAAAACATTCAGTACTTC.

This clonotype occurred many times. J is TRBJ2-7 and V is TRBV30, with a possible D match to TRBD1 (5 bases). This CDR3 spans 11 amino acids. Looked up from germline, CDR1 is GTSNPN and CDR2 is SVGIG (reference sequence). V shed 2 bases and J shed 6 bases, with 8 bases lying between them. The DNA for the CDR3 is TGTGCCTGGAGTTACAGGTTCGAGCAGTACTTC. Translated: CAWSYRFEQYF.

This clonotype showed up many times. V usage is TRBV5-5 and J usage is TRBJ2-1; D is ambiguous. The CDR3 has 13 residues. Looked up from germline, CDR1 is SGHKS and CDR2 is YYEKEE (reference sequence). The germline V and J ends were trimmed by 0 bases and 5 bases, with 6 bases remaining between them. CDR3 in amino acids: CASSLGRDNEQFF. CDR3 DNA: TGTGCCAGCAGCTTGGGCAGAGACAATGAGCAGTTCTTC.

This clonotype was seen ten or more times. J is TRBJ2-7 and V is TRBV29-1; tentatively, D is TRBD2 (6 bases). The CDR3 runs to 11 residues. CDR1 is SQVTM, CDR2 ANQGSEA, per germline. With 7 bases removed from V and 6 bases from J, the gap between germline ends came to 13 bases. Here the CDR3 reads CSAEGPSEQYF. CDR3 DNA sequence: TGCAGCGCGGAGGGACCCTCCGAGCAGTACTTC.

The chain employs TRBV20-1 and TRBJ2-3, with 8 positions matching TRBD2. Germline assignment: CDR1 DFQATT and CDR2 SNEGSKA (reference sequence). This CDR3 is built from 16 residues. Trimming cost V 0 bases and J 4 bases; bases outside gene matches: 9. The CDR3 DNA reads TGCAGTGCTAGAGATCCCCAGCGGGAGTTCTCAGATACGCAGTATTTT. Protein: CSARDPQREFSDTQYF.

This clonotype was seen at least ten times. CDR3 in amino acids: CASSLRTSYEQYF. DNA for the CDR3: TGCGCCAGCAGCCTACGGACTAGCTACGAGCAGTACTTC. The chain joins TRBV5-1 to TRBJ2-7, with 7 bases lining up with TRBD2. The germline gives CDR1 SGHRS, CDR2 YFSETQ. This CDR3 spans 13 amino acids. With V trimmed by 4 bases and J by 3 bases, 4 bases remained unmatched.

The sample holds many counts of this clonotype. The chain carries TRBV20-1 and TRBJ2-1, with 10 bases identical to TRBD2. Germline CDR1 reads DFQATT; CDR2 reads SNEGSKA (reference sequence). The CDR3 has 15 amino acids. Trimming cost V 0 bases and J 7 bases; bases outside gene matches: 6. This chain's CDR3 is CSARDRLAGLNEQFF. The CDR3 nucleotides read TGCAGTGCTAGAGATAGACTAGCGGGTCTAAATGAGCAGTTCTTC.

A word on this clonotype: This sequence may be a read error, since a much larger clone differs from it by one base. This chain connects TRBV29-1 to TRBJ2-2; D is perhaps TRBD2 (5 bases). Germline values: CDR1 SQVTM, CDR2 ANQGSEA. The length of the CDR3 is 15 residues. The CDR3 nucleotides are TGCAGCGTTGAATCTCTAGCAGCGAACACCAGGGAGCTGTTTTTT. Residues: CSVESLAANTRELFF.

The chain couples TRBV7-2 to TRBJ2-1; TRBD2 agrees at 7 bases. V was clipped by 5 bases and J by 6 bases; unmatched bases: 10. Germline V gives CDR1 SGHTA, CDR2 FQGNSA. The CDR3 contains 15 residues. CDR3: CASSLVGLPINEQFF. CDR3 DNA sequence: TGTGCCAGCAGCCTAGTGGGACTACCTATCAATGAGCAGTTCTTC.

In this sample, this clonotype turned up a few times. J is TRBJ2-5 and V is TRBV20-1; 13 nucleotides line up with TRBD2. Germline V gene lookup returns CDR1 DFQATT and CDR2 SNEGSKA (reference sequence). The CDR3 covers 15 residues. V gave up 5 bases and J gave up 6 bases; unmatched junction bases: 9. The CDR3 nucleotides are TGCAGTGCTCTTCGGACTAGCGGGAGTATAAAGACCCAGTACTTC. It is translated as CSALRTSGSIKTQYF.

This clonotype was seen repeatedly, ten times or more. CDR3 nucleotide sequence: TGTGCCAGCAGTTACAGGGTTCACGAGCAGTACTTC. It translates to CASSYRVHEQYF. The chain has TRBV12-3 or TRBV12-4 and TRBJ2-7; D is possibly TRBD1 (6 bases). The CDR3 is made up of 12 amino acids. Trimming removed 4 bases at V and 5 bases at J, with 9 bases between.

This clonotype occurred once. The gene calls are TRBV3-1 and TRBJ2-5; TRBD1 is a possible D gene (6 bases). The CDR3 totals 14 residues. Germline V gene data show CDR1 as LGHDT and CDR2 as YNNKEL (reference sequence). Deletions cut 3 bases from V and 3 bases from J, with 11 bases between. The CDR3 reads CASSQRQEKETQYF. In DNA form, the CDR3 reads TGTGCCAGCAGCCAGCGACAGGAAAAAGAGACCCAGTACTTC.

This clonotype was seen more than once but under ten times. The chain couples TRBV20-1 to TRBJ1-1; possibly TRBD1 for D (6 bases). V was shortened by 1 base and J by 4 bases, with 13 bases between the two germline ends. Germline CDR1 and CDR2: DFQATT and SNEGSKA (reference sequence). The CDR3 has 14 residues. The CDR3: CSARGWTVATEAFF. The CDR3 region has the DNA TGCAGTGCTAGAGGGTGGACAGTGGCCACTGAAGCTTTCTTT.

This clonotype has a count of ten or more. The rearrangement uses TRBV6-5 and TRBJ2-1; 9 bases are shared with TRBD1. J lost 2 bases, V lost 0 bases, and 2 bases had no gene match. The CDR3 sequence is 16 residues long. Germline CDR1 reads MNHEY; CDR2 reads SVGAGI. The CDR3 is CASSYSRTGAYNEQFF. CDR3 nucleotide sequence: TGTGCCAGCAGTTACTCTCGGACAGGGGCCTACAATGAGCAGTTCTTC.